Each of the 30 T cell receptor beta chains below was sequenced from the same sample in a study of shared clonotypes between healthy human individuals. Some clones are missing from TCRdb's copy, which holds only in-frame ones; the method was immunoSEQ multiplex PCR. The repertoire includes about 2 million clones, around 95% of them detected once, and about 0.13% sits in the top ten. The specimen was naive CD4+ T cells sorted from blood. The subset here: CD45RA+ positively selected. These receptors were taken from a young man in good health.

A few counts support this clone. The rearrangement uses TRBV6-5 and TRBJ2-7; tentatively, D is TRBD1 or TRBD2 (6 bases each). CDR3 length: 13 residues. V was pared by 8 bases and J by 5 bases, with 16 bases between. Germline CDR1 reads MNHEY; CDR2 reads SVGAGI. The CDR3 bases are TGTGCCAGCGGCCGAGGAGGGGGGAACGAGCAGTACTTC. Encoded protein: CASGRGGGNEQYF.

This clone was seen a single time. V is TRBV30 and J is TRBJ2-1; no firm D call. The length of the CDR3 is 12 residues. CDR1 is GTSNPN and CDR2 is SVGIG in the germline V gene (reference sequence). Trimming took 7 bases from V and 0 from J, leaving 7 bases between them. CDR3 loop: CAFLSSYNEQFF. CDR3 DNA: TGTGCCTTCTTGAGCTCCTACAATGAGCAGTTCTTC.

The CDR3, as DNA: TGTGCCAGCAGTCGGGACGGAGTAAACTATGGCTACACCTTC. Translating it yields CASSRDGVNYGYTF. The chain joins TRBV6-1 to TRBJ1-2, with a possible D match to TRBD1 (5 bases). The CDR3 is 14 amino acids. Germline V gene lookup returns CDR1 MNHNS and CDR2 SASEGT. V lost 5 bases and J 2 bases, leaving 12 bases between the germline ends.

This CDR3 is CAISAPTGDNYGYTF. In nucleotides, the CDR3 is TGTGCCATCAGTGCCCCGACAGGGGATAACTATGGCTACACCTTC. V gene TRBV10-3 combines with J gene TRBJ1-2, with 8 bases matching TRBD1. Germline values: CDR1 ENHRY, CDR2 SYGVKD. The CDR3 is 15 residues long. V gave up 4 bases and J gave up 1 base; unmatched junction bases: 5.

Details on this clone: A much more abundant neighbour one base away suggests this may be a read error. This chain links TRBV5-6 with TRBJ1-2; no clear D. Deletions cut 3 bases from V and 4 bases from J, with 7 bases between. Per the germline V gene, CDR1 is SGHDT and CDR2 is YYEEEE. The CDR3 runs 12 residues. CDR3 DNA sequence: TGTGCCAGCAGCTCCCAGGCCTATGGCTACACCTTC. Protein product: CASSSQAYGYTF. Filled out from reference TRBV5-6 and TRBJ1-2, the complete variable domain reads DAGVTQSPTHLIKTRGQQVTLRCSPKSGHDTVSWYQQALGQGPQFIFQYYEEEERQRGNFPDRFSGHQFPNYSSELNVNALLLGDSALYLCASSSQAYGYTFGSGTRLTVV.

The genes are TRBV5-1 and TRBJ2-3; perhaps TRBD2 as D (6 bases). Germline CDR1 is SGHRS and CDR2 is YFSETQ. The length of the CDR3 is 16 residues. Trimming removed 2 bases at V and 3 bases at J, with 16 bases between. In DNA, the CDR3 is TGCGCCAGCAGCTTTGGGTCAGGGAGGCGAACAGATACGCAGTATTTT. Translating it yields CASSFGSGRRTDTQYF.

This clone was counted a single time. This chain uses TRBV6-5 with TRBJ2-3; 12 positions match TRBD2. Trimming took 6 bases from V and 3 from J; bases not matched to a gene: 4. Germline CDR1 reads MNHEY; CDR2 reads SVGAGI. CDR3 length: 15 amino acids. The CDR3 loop is CASSTGLAGTDTQYF. The CDR3 coding sequence is TGTGCCAGCAGCACCGGACTAGCGGGAACAGATACGCAGTATTTT.

The genes are TRBV6-1 and TRBJ2-3; D is possibly TRBD2 (5 bases). CDR3 length equals 14 residues. With 5 bases removed from V and 2 bases from J, the gap between germline ends came to 11 bases. The germline gives CDR1 MNHNS, CDR2 SASEGT. CDR3 region: CASSRTLPTDTQYF. Written as DNA, the CDR3 is TGTGCCAGCAGTCGGACTCTACCCACAGATACGCAGTATTTT.

The gene calls are TRBV6-5 and TRBJ1-3; D gene uncertain. With 0 bases removed from V and 4 bases from J, the gap between germline ends came to 10 bases. CDR3 size: 15 residues. In germline, CDR1 is MNHEY, CDR2 SVGAGI. For the CDR3, the DNA is TGTGCCAGCAGTTACTCGAGCGAGGGCGGAAACACCATATATTTT. This gives the protein CASSYSSEGGNTIYF.

The chain has TRBV4-1 and TRBJ2-2, with 9 bases matching TRBD2. The junction had 3 bases not matched to a gene; V was cut back by 3 bases and J by 4 bases. The germline gives CDR1 MGHRA, CDR2 YSYEKL. This CDR3 spans 15 amino acids. The CDR3 DNA sequence: TGCGCCAGCAGCCACCTGGGACTAGCCACCGGGGAGCTGTTTTTT. This encodes CASSHLGLATGELFF.

The chain employs TRBV5-1 and TRBJ1-6; D is undetermined. The CDR3 has 16 amino acids. The germline CDR1 and CDR2 sequences are SGHRS and YFSETQ. The V gene lost 5 bases and the J gene lost 0 bases, with 12 bases spanning the gap. CDR3 protein: CASSYEDPSYNSPLHF. The DNA for the CDR3 is TGCGCCAGCAGTTACGAAGATCCCTCCTATAATTCACCCCTCCACTTT.

In DNA form, the CDR3 reads TGTGCCAGCAGTGAAATGCCGGGGGCGAGGACTGAAGCTTTCTTT. This gives the protein CASSEMPGARTEAFF. This chain uses TRBV2 with TRBJ1-1, with D tentatively TRBD1 (6 bases). CDR3 length: 15 amino acids. Germline V gene lookup returns CDR1 SNHLY and CDR2 FYNNEI. V dropped 2 bases and J dropped 5 bases, with 15 bases sitting between them.

Concerning this clone itself: Other DNA sequences in the same sample also yield this CDR3. The chain's CDR3 is CASSQDWVNSNQPQHF. For the CDR3, the DNA is TGCGCCAGCAGCCAAGACTGGGTAAATAGCAATCAGCCCCAGCATTTT. This chain links TRBV4-3 with TRBJ1-5; D gene uncertain. Trimming left V 0 bases short and J 0 bases short, with 9 bases between. The V gene's germline CDR1 is LGHNA and CDR2 YSLEER. This CDR3 region has 16 residues.

Only one count was recorded for this clone. The chain links TRBV18 to TRBJ2-1; 13 positions agree with TRBD2. CDR3 length: 14 amino acids. J gave up 8 bases and V 4 bases, and 2 bases lay outside the gene matches. The V gene's germline CDR1 is KGHSH and CDR2 LQKENI. DNA for the CDR3: TGTGCCAGCTCACGGACTAGCGGGAGTTATGAGCAGTTCTTC. Amino acid sequence: CASSRTSGSYEQFF.

This chain connects TRBV5-1 to TRBJ1-5, with 7 bases lining up with TRBD1. In germline, CDR1 is SGHRS, CDR2 YFSETQ. The CDR3 consists of 14 residues. J lost 5 bases, V lost 4 bases, and 6 bases had no gene match. The CDR3 here is CASSPGTVDQPQHF. The CDR3 nucleotides read TGCGCCAGCAGCCCCGGGACAGTGGATCAGCCCCAGCATTTT.

The V and J genes are TRBV4-1 and TRBJ2-2; 12 nucleotides match TRBD2. The CDR3 spans 14 residues. The V segment lost 6 bases and the J segment 8 bases; nucleotides outside the gene matches: 4. Germline V gene sequence: CDR1 MGHRA, CDR2 YSYEKL. This CDR3 is CASSGTSGLGELFF. The CDR3 DNA is TGCGCCAGCAGTGGGACTAGCGGGCTTGGGGAGCTGTTTTTT.

The V gene is TRBV5-4, the J gene TRBJ2-1; TRBD2 aligns across 8 bases. The CDR3 totals 14 residues. The germline gives CDR1 SGHNT, CDR2 YYREEE (reference sequence). V trimming: 3 bases; J trimming: 5 bases; junction bases outside the gene matches: 4. The CDR3 DNA reads TGTGCCAGCAGCTCCCTGCGGGAGGACAATGAGCAGTTCTTC. Residues: CASSSLREDNEQFF. Full variable domain (remainder filled in from reference TRBV5-4 and TRBJ2-1): ETGVTQSPTHLIKTRGQQVTLRCSSQSGHNTVSWYQQALGQGPQFIFQYYREEENGRGNFPPRFSGLQFPNYSSELNVNALELDDSALYLCASSSLREDNEQFFGPGTRLTVL.

Turning to this clone: Within the sample, other DNA sequences also encode this same CDR3. The chain carries TRBV6-5 and TRBJ1-3; the D is unclear. Between the trimmed V and J ends, which lost 5 bases and 0 bases, there was a span of 5 bases. This CDR3 has 13 amino acids. Looked up from germline, CDR1 is MNHEY and CDR2 is SVGAGI. CDR3 region: CASSRLSGNTIYF. CDR3 DNA sequence: TGTGCCAGCAGTCGGCTCTCTGGAAACACCATATATTTT.

The V call is TRBV28, the J call TRBJ2-4; weak D call: TRBD1 (6 bases). Germline CDR1 is MDHEN and CDR2 is SYDVKM. Trimming left V 8 bases short and J 7 bases short, with 18 bases between. This CDR3 comprises 14 residues. This chain's CDR3 is CASAYSGTSNIQYF. The CDR3 coding sequence is TGTGCCAGCGCTTACTCCGGGACATCGAACATTCAGTACTTC.

CDR3: CASIGQINSPLHF. The CDR3 DNA follows: TGTGCCAGCATAGGACAGATTAATTCACCCCTCCACTTT. This chain uses TRBV6-1 with TRBJ1-6, with a possible D match to TRBD1 (6 bases). Trimming took 7 bases from V and 6 from J, leaving 10 bases between them. The germline V gene has CDR1 MNHNS and CDR2 SASEGT. The length of the CDR3 is 13 residues.

This sequence joins TRBV2 and TRBJ2-7; 11 nucleotides agree with TRBD1. Trimming cost V 4 bases and J 6 bases; bases outside gene matches: 8. Germline CDR1 is SNHLY and CDR2 is FYNNEI. This CDR3 has 15 amino acids. The CDR3 DNA sequence: TGTGCCAGCAGTGGGAGGTGGACAGGGGGCCCCGAGCAGTACTTC. The encoded protein is CASSGRWTGGPEQYF. The whole variable domain, remainder taken from reference TRBV2 and TRBJ2-7, is EPEVTQTPSHQVTQMGQEVILRCVPISNHLYFYWYRQILGQKVEFLVSFYNNEISEKSEIFDDQFSVERPDGSNFTLKIRSTKLEDSAMYFCASSGRWTGGPEQYFGPGTRLTVT.

The V call is TRBV11-3, the J call TRBJ2-1; D might be TRBD1 or TRBD2, each matching 6 bases. Trimming left V 4 bases short and J 10 bases short, with 11 bases between. The germline CDR1 and CDR2 sequences are SGHNT and YENEEA. CDR3 size: 12 residues. The CDR3 nucleotides are TGTGCCAGCAGCTCACAGGGAGGAGAGCAGTTCTTC. Amino acid sequence: CASSSQGGEQFF.

CDR3 sequence (DNA): TGTGCCAGCAGGCCTACACTGAACACTGAAGCTTTCTTT. This encodes CASRPTLNTEAFF. V usage is TRBV6-6 and J usage is TRBJ1-1; the D is unclear. Germline assignment: CDR1 MNHNY and CDR2 SVGAGI (reference sequence). CDR3 length: 13 amino acids. V lost 6 bases to trimming and J lost 0 bases, with 8 bases between them.

On this clone: Other DNA sequences in this specimen translate into the identical CDR3. The chain has TRBV28 and TRBJ2-7, with TRBD1 matching over 10 bases. V was clipped by 6 bases and J by 3 bases; unmatched bases: 2. Germline V gene lookup returns CDR1 MDHEN and CDR2 SYDVKM. The CDR3 covers 13 residues. This chain's CDR3 is CASRGQGVYEQYF. The CDR3 region has the DNA TGTGCCAGCAGAGGACAGGGGGTCTACGAGCAGTACTTC.

The chain is built from TRBV5-4 and TRBJ1-1, with D uncertain. The CDR3 length is 15 residues. V was shortened by 0 bases and J by 0 bases, with 9 bases between the two germline ends. Germline-derived CDR1 and CDR2 are SGHNT and YYREEE (reference sequence). The CDR3 DNA is TGTGCCAGCAGCTTGGTCGGCACCTTGAACACTGAAGCTTTCTTT. Protein sequence: CASSLVGTLNTEAFF.

This chain joins TRBV29-1 and TRBJ2-1, with TRBD1 matching 9 bases. This CDR3 region has 16 residues. The V gene end was trimmed by 5 bases and the J gene end by 0 bases; junction bases not matched to a gene: 8. Germline CDR1 is SQVTM and CDR2 is ANQGSEA. The CDR3 sequence is CSVIPGTGYSYNEQFF. The CDR3 DNA is TGCAGCGTTATTCCCGGGACAGGGTACTCCTACAATGAGCAGTTCTTC.

This chain joins TRBV19 and TRBJ2-1; 8 positions match TRBD1. CDR1 LNHDA and CDR2 SQIVND come from the germline V gene (reference sequence). Trimming removed 5 bases from V and 10 bases from J; junction bases left unmatched: 4. This CDR3 comprises 12 residues. The CDR3 DNA is TGTGCCAGTAGTGGACAGGGATGGGAGCAGTTCTTC. Encoded protein: CASSGQGWEQFF.

The rearrangement links TRBV7-2 to TRBJ2-1, with D unresolved. The germline V gene encodes CDR1 SGHTA and CDR2 FQGNSA. The CDR3 is 14 residues long. V lost 6 bases, J lost 0 bases, and 9 bases lay in between. In DNA, the CDR3 is TGTGCCAGCAGACCGGCAAGCTCCTACAATGAGCAGTTCTTC. Protein: CASRPASSYNEQFF.

The chain links TRBV10-2 to TRBJ1-1, with TRBD1 matching 12 bases. Germline CDR1 and CDR2: WSHSY and SAAADI. The CDR3 extends over 15 amino acids. Unmatched junction bases numbered 8, after V lost 6 bases and J lost 6 bases. CDR3: CASSGTGTGGPEAFF. The CDR3 nucleotides are TGCGCCAGCAGCGGGACCGGGACAGGGGGCCCTGAAGCTTTCTTT.

This chain links TRBV6-1 with TRBJ1-2; a weak D match, TRBD1 (6 bases). V gave up 6 bases and J gave up 4 bases, with 15 bases separating them. The CDR3 is 14 amino acids. The V gene's germline CDR1 is MNHNS and CDR2 SASEGT. CDR3: CASSLQGAGYGYTF. The CDR3 DNA sequence: TGTGCCAGCAGCCTACAGGGTGCCGGCTATGGCTACACCTTC.